Each of the 24 T cell receptor beta chains below was sequenced from the same sample in a study of blood T cell repertoires in COVID-19. Sequencing used immunoSEQ multiplex PCR; TCRdb keeps in-frame clones, though not all of them. Of around 150,000 clones detected, 70% to 80% appear once; the ten largest clones hold approximately 9.4%. The material sequenced was peripheral blood. The receptor source for this set is a woman aged 45 to 65 with active or convalescent COVID-19.

This clone occurred once. The chain joins TRBV15 to TRBJ2-1, with 7 bases fitting TRBD2. Germline lookup yields CDR1 LNHNV and CDR2 YYDKDF (reference sequence). The CDR3 covers 18 residues. After removal of 1 base from V and 9 bases from J, the junction contained 18 bases not matched to a gene. Written as DNA, the CDR3 is TGTGCCACCAGCAGAGGGTTCCGCGGATGGGAGGGGATCGGTGAGCAGTTCTTC. Amino acid sequence: CATSRGFRGWEGIGEQFF. Looking up the rest from reference TRBV15 and TRBJ2-1 gives the full variable domain: DAMVIQNPRYQVTQFGKPVTLSCSQTLNHNVMYWYQQKSSQAPKLLFHYYDKDFNNEADTPDNFQSRRPNTSFCFLDIRSPGLGDTAMYLCATSRGFRGWEGIGEQFFGPGTRLTVL.

The genes are TRBV7-2 and TRBJ1-5; possible D gene TRBD1, 6 bases. Trimming left V 5 bases short and J 2 bases short, with 13 bases between. The germline gives CDR1 SGHTA, CDR2 FQGNSA. This CDR3 has 15 residues. This CDR3 reads CASSLTAGGNQPQHF. In DNA form, the CDR3 reads TGTGCCAGCAGCCTTACCGCAGGGGGCAATCAGCCCCAGCATTTT.

This clone occurred once. This chain connects TRBV7-2 to TRBJ2-3; TRBD2 matches 13 bases. The length of the CDR3 is 15 residues. CDR1 and CDR2 (germline): SGHTA, FQGNSA. The J segment lost 2 bases and the V segment lost 8 bases, leaving 4 bases of the junction unmatched. The CDR3, as DNA: TGTGCCAGCGCACTAGCGGGGGGGGTCACAGATACGCAGTATTTT. This codes for CASALAGGVTDTQYF.

This chain links TRBV6-1 with TRBJ2-7, with D perhaps TRBD1 (6 bases). CDR1 and CDR2 from the germline V gene are MNHNS and SASEGT. V was pared by 2 bases and J by 5 bases, with 22 bases between. The CDR3 loop spans 17 amino acids. CDR3 in amino acids: CASSENPPGAVYHEQYF. For the CDR3, the DNA is TGTGCCAGCAGTGAAAATCCACCAGGGGCGGTATACCACGAGCAGTACTTC.

The rearrangement joins TRBV3-1 (or the pseudogene TRBV3-2) to TRBJ2-3, with D unclear. Germline CDR1 reads LGHDT; CDR2 reads YNNKEL (reference sequence). The V end lost 7 bases, the J end lost 4 bases, and 6 bases lay between the germline ends. This CDR3 region has 11 residues. Here the CDR3 reads CASKAADTQYF. The DNA of the CDR3 is TGTGCCAGCAAGGCGGCAGATACGCAGTATTTT.

J is TRBJ1-1 and V is TRBV30; a possible D gene is TRBD1 (5 bases). CDR1 and CDR2 from the germline V gene are GTSNPN and SVGIG (reference sequence). The CDR3 has 14 residues. The V end was cut by 5 bases, the J end by 3 bases, with 16 bases between. CDR3 nucleotide sequence: TGTGCCTGGGGTATCGGAGGGGCCGACACTGAAGCTTTCTTT. Amino acids: CAWGIGGADTEAFF.

The gene calls are TRBV6-5 and TRBJ2-3; D uncertain. The CDR3 spans 14 residues. Germline V CDR1 and CDR2: MNHEY, SVGAGI. The V gene lost 2 bases and the J gene lost 0 bases, with 6 bases spanning the gap. The CDR3 is CASSYISSTDTQYF. The DNA for the CDR3 is TGTGCCAGCAGTTACATCTCTAGCACAGATACGCAGTATTTT.

This clone was recorded a few times. This chain joins TRBV30 and TRBJ1-3, with D hard to call. This CDR3 is 12 amino acids long. Trimming took 4 bases from V and 0 from J, leaving 4 bases between them. Germline V gene lookup returns CDR1 GTSNPN and CDR2 SVGIG (reference sequence). The CDR3 spells CAWTFSGNTIYF. CDR3 nucleotides: TGTGCCTGGACTTTCTCTGGAAACACCATATATTTT. Using reference TRBV30 and TRBJ1-3 for the parts outside the CDR3, the full variable domain is SQTIHQWPATLVQPVGSPLSLECTVEGTSNPNLYWYRQAAGRGLQLLFYSVGIGQISSEVPQNLSASRPQDRQFILSSKKLLLSDSGFYLCAWTFSGNTIYFGEGSWLTVV.

This chain links TRBV11-2 with TRBJ2-2; 7 nucleotides agree with TRBD1. The CDR3 consists of 16 residues. After removal of 5 bases from V and 2 bases from J, the junction contained 8 bases not matched to a gene. CDR1 is SGHAT and CDR2 is FQNNGV in the germline V gene. DNA of the CDR3: TGTGCCAGCAGCCGGTCGGGGACAGTTAACACCGGGGAGCTGTTTTTT. Translation: CASSRSGTVNTGELFF. Full variable domain (rest looked up from reference TRBV11-2 and TRBJ2-2): EAGVAQSPRYKIIEKRQSVAFWCNPISGHATLYWYQQILGQGPKLLIQFQNNGVVDDSQLPKDRFSAERLKGVDSTLKIQPAKLEDSAVYLCASSRSGTVNTGELFFGEGSRLTVL.

This clone appeared once. The chain links TRBV5-1 to TRBJ1-2, with D maybe TRBD1 (5 bases). V dropped 3 bases and J dropped 10 bases, with 16 bases sitting between them. The germline gives CDR1 SGHRS, CDR2 YFSETQ. The CDR3 spans 13 residues. CDR3 loop: CASSYRSSGDYTF. The CDR3 nucleotides read TGCGCCAGCAGCTATAGGTCCTCGGGGGACTACACCTTC.

The CDR3 is CASSLDRGTGGLNYGYTF. For the CDR3, the DNA is TGTGCCAGCAGCTTAGATCGCGGGACAGGGGGCTTGAACTATGGCTACACCTTC. The rearrangement joins TRBV11-3 to TRBJ1-2, with 12 bases matching TRBD1. The germline CDR1 and CDR2 sequences are SGHNT and YENEEA. V dropped 0 bases and J dropped 2; count of bases not matched to a gene: 7. The CDR3 loop spans 18 amino acids.

This clone was recorded only once. This sequence joins TRBV28 and TRBJ1-1; no clear D. The V and J ends lost 6 bases and 5 bases respectively, with 13 bases between them. Germline V gene sequence: CDR1 MDHEN, CDR2 SYDVKM. The CDR3 is made up of 13 amino acids. The CDR3 here is CASRPSPRTEAFF. The CDR3 region has the DNA TGTGCCAGCAGACCCTCCCCTAGAACTGAAGCTTTCTTT. The variable domain in full, with the rest retrieved from reference TRBV28 and TRBJ1-1, is DVKVTQSSRYLVKRTGEKVFLECVQDMDHENMFWYRQDPGLGLRLIYFSYDVKMKEKGDIPEGYSVSREKKERFSLILESASTNQTSMYLCASRPSPRTEAFFGQGTRLTVV.

The chain employs TRBV4-3 and TRBJ2-5; possibly TRBD2 for D (7 bases). The CDR3 contains 18 residues. Trimming removed 4 bases at V and 3 bases at J, with 24 bases between. CDR1 and CDR2 (germline): LGHNA, YSLEER. The CDR3 DNA follows: TGCGCCAGCAGCCGATTAGTACGGGGGGCCGCCCGGGAAGAGACCCAGTACTTC. Translation: CASSRLVRGAAREETQYF.

J is TRBJ2-1 and V is TRBV7-2; maybe TRBD2 (6 bases). Trimming cost V 4 bases and J 4 bases, with 14 bases left between them. The CDR3 has 15 residues. Germline V CDR1 and CDR2: SGHTA, FQGNSA. CDR3 amino acids: CASSWIRDFYNEQFF. The CDR3, as DNA: TGTGCCAGCAGCTGGATCCGGGACTTTTACAATGAGCAGTTCTTC.

The chain is built from TRBV2 and TRBJ2-2; possibly TRBD2 for D (5 bases). V gave up 5 bases and J gave up 5 bases, with 12 bases separating them. Germline V gene lookup returns CDR1 SNHLY and CDR2 FYNNEI. The CDR3 extends over 14 amino acids. CDR3 protein: CASSPLRRTGELFF. CDR3 in DNA: TGTGCCAGCAGTCCCCTACGGAGGACCGGGGAGCTGTTTTTT.

The rearrangement uses TRBV7-2 and TRBJ2-7; 11 nucleotides match TRBD1. Germline V CDR1 and CDR2: SGHTA, FQGNSA. The CDR3 is 15 amino acids. V was pared by 2 bases and J by 4 bases, with 4 bases of the junction left unmatched. The CDR3 DNA reads TGTGCCAGCAGCTTACAGGACAGGGGGCGTTACGAGCAGTACTTC. Translation gives CASSLQDRGRYEQYF.

The rearrangement joins TRBV2 to TRBJ1-2; D is perhaps TRBD1 (6 bases). The germline V gene has CDR1 SNHLY and CDR2 FYNNEI. CDR3 length: 14 amino acids. Between the trimmed V and J ends, which lost 6 bases and 5 bases, there was a span of 16 bases. CDR3 in amino acids: CASSRGGARYGYTF. The CDR3 DNA reads as TGTGCCAGCAGCCGCGGGGGGGCTCGGTATGGCTACACCTTC.

The J gene is TRBJ1-1, the V gene TRBV30; 10 nucleotides agree with TRBD1. V shed 5 bases, J shed 0 bases, and the junction held 6 bases outside the gene matches. The CDR3 is 15 amino acids. Germline V lookup: CDR1 GTSNPN, CDR2 SVGIG (reference sequence). The CDR3 nucleotides are TGTGCCTGGTTAAAGGGGACAGGGGTGAACACTGAAGCTTTCTTT. This gives the protein CAWLKGTGVNTEAFF.

The J gene is TRBJ1-2, the V gene TRBV6-5, with D tentatively TRBD1 (5 bases). Trimming took 7 bases from V and 8 from J, leaving 17 bases between them. Looked up from germline, CDR1 is MNHEY and CDR2 is SVGAGI. This CDR3 comprises 13 residues. CDR3 DNA: TGTGCCAGCATCCCGGCCAGGGTGGAAGGCTACACCTTC. This encodes CASIPARVEGYTF.

This chain links TRBV6-6 with TRBJ2-2; D uncertain. Trimming cost V 2 bases and J 3 bases, with 13 bases left between them. This CDR3 is 16 amino acids long. Germline V lookup: CDR1 MNHNY, CDR2 SVGAGI (reference sequence). The CDR3 is CASSYPPSGYTGELFF. The DNA of the CDR3 is TGTGCCAGCAGTTACCCTCCCTCCGGGTACACCGGGGAGCTGTTTTTT.

The gene calls are TRBV6-1 and TRBJ1-1; perhaps TRBD1 as D (6 bases). Trimming stripped 2 bases from V and 5 bases from J, with 18 bases between. This CDR3 has 16 amino acids. From germline, CDR1 is MNHNS and CDR2 SASEGT. The chain's CDR3 is CASSELQGRGRTEAFF. CDR3 in DNA: TGTGCCAGCAGTGAATTACAGGGCAGGGGAAGGACTGAAGCTTTCTTT.

The genes are TRBV5-1 and TRBJ2-2; possible D gene TRBD1, 6 bases. V was pared by 2 bases and J by 3 bases, with 14 bases between. Germline values: CDR1 SGHRS, CDR2 YFSETQ. The CDR3 covers 16 residues. The CDR3 loop is CASSFLGAPDTGELFF. CDR3 DNA: TGCGCCAGCAGCTTCTTGGGGGCGCCAGACACCGGGGAGCTGTTTTTT.

In its sample, this clone was seen a few times. This rearrangement joins TRBV5-6 to TRBJ1-2; unclear D gene. The V end was cut by 3 bases, the J end by 4 bases, with 16 bases between. The germline V gene has CDR1 SGHDT and CDR2 YYEEEE. The CDR3 has 15 amino acids. CDR3 bases: TGTGCCAGCAGCTCCCGTTTGGACTCAAGCTATGGCTACACCTTC. It encodes CASSSRLDSSYGYTF.

There are a few counts of this clone. This CDR3 reads CASSFQTGGRGGYTF. DNA of the CDR3: TGTGCCAGCAGCTTTCAGACAGGGGGCAGGGGTGGCTACACCTTC. The chain links TRBV5-8 to TRBJ1-2, with 10 bases fitting TRBD1. CDR1 and CDR2 from the germline V gene are SGHTS and YDEGEE. The CDR3 is 15 residues long. J lost 7 bases, V lost 2 bases, and 8 bases had no gene match.